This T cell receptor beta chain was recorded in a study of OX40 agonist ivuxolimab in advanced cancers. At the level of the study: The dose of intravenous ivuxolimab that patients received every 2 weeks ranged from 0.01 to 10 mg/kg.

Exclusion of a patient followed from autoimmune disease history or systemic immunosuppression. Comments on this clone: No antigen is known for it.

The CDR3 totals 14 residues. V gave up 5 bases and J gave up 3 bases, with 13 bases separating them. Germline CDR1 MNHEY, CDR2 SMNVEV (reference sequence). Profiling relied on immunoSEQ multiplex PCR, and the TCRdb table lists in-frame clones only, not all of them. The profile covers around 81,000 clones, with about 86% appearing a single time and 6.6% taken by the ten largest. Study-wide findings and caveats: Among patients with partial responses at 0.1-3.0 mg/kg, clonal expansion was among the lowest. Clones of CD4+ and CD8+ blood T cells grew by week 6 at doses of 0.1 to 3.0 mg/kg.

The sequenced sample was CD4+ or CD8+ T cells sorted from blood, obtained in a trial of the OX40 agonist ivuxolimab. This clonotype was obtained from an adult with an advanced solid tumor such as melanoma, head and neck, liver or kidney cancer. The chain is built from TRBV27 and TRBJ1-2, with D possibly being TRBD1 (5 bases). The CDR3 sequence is CASSPTVMDYGYTF. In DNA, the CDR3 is TGTGCCAGCAGTCCGACAGTGATGGACTATGGCTACACCTTC.